These 18 T cell receptor beta chains share one sample of origin, sequenced in a study of cytomegalovirus exposure and HLA in healthy donors. Sequencing used immunoSEQ multiplex PCR; TCRdb keeps in-frame clones, though not all of them. The sample carries about 130,000 clones, more than 80% recorded once. The material sequenced was PBMCs. The receptors here all came from a woman in her thirties in good health and CMV-seropositive.

This chain joins TRBV28 and TRBJ1-3, with D perhaps TRBD1 (6 bases). CDR1 MDHEN and CDR2 SYDVKM come from the germline V gene. The V gene lost 11 bases and the J gene lost 0 bases, with 23 bases spanning the gap. This CDR3 is 17 amino acids long. The CDR3 sequence: CAALRTLQGDSGNTIYF. Written as DNA, the CDR3 is TGTGCCGCCCTCCGTACCCTACAGGGAGACTCTGGAAACACCATATATTTT.

The chain couples TRBV7-8 to TRBJ1-1; TRBD1 is a possible D gene (6 bases). Germline V gene sequence: CDR1 SGHVS, CDR2 FQNEAQ. The CDR3 sequence is 13 residues long. V was cut by 6 bases and J by 1 base, with 9 bases left in between. This chain's CDR3 is CASRQTGNTEAFF. DNA for the CDR3: TGTGCCAGCAGACAGACAGGGAACACTGAAGCTTTCTTT.

The chain has TRBV6-5 and TRBJ2-1; no reliable D call. V lost 0 bases and J 1 base, leaving 7 bases between the germline ends. The CDR3 spans 15 residues. In germline, CDR1 is MNHEY, CDR2 SVGAGI. DNA of the CDR3: TGTGCCAGCAGTTACTCGGCGGATTCCTACAATGAGCAGTTCTTC. Translated: CASSYSADSYNEQFF.

The V gene is TRBV11-2, the J gene TRBJ1-2; 7 bases agree with TRBD1. The germline gives CDR1 SGHAT, CDR2 FQNNGV. Unmatched junction bases numbered 3, after V lost 1 base and J lost 4 bases. There are 14 residues in the CDR3. CDR3 sequence: CASSLGTGAYGYTF. The CDR3 coding sequence is TGTGCCAGCAGCTTAGGGACAGGTGCCTATGGCTACACCTTC.

V is TRBV27 and J is TRBJ2-1; 9 bases are shared with TRBD1. The CDR3 loop spans 16 amino acids. V lost 3 bases and J lost 4; bases outside the gene matches: 7. Germline values: CDR1 MNHEY, CDR2 SMNVEV (reference sequence). The CDR3 coding sequence is TGTGCCAGCAGTTTGACCGGGACAGGGTGGTACAATGAGCAGTTCTTC. Its protein product is CASSLTGTGWYNEQFF.

The chain couples TRBV29-1 to TRBJ2-2; the D is unclear. This CDR3 has 15 amino acids. Germline V CDR1 and CDR2: SQVTM, ANQGSEA. Trimming removed 0 bases at V and 0 bases at J, with 8 bases between. CDR3 residues: CSVEEADSNTGELFF. CDR3 in DNA: TGCAGCGTTGAAGAGGCGGATTCGAACACCGGGGAGCTGTTTTTT.

The chain combines TRBV7-9 with TRBJ2-3; TRBD2 is a possible D gene (6 bases). The V gene's germline CDR1 is SEHNR and CDR2 FQNEAQ (reference sequence). The germline V and J ends were trimmed by 3 bases and 1 base, with 17 bases remaining between them. The CDR3 covers 17 residues. This CDR3 is CASSFWVGGSGTDTQYF. CDR3 in DNA: TGTGCCAGCAGCTTTTGGGTCGGGGGATCGGGCACAGATACGCAGTATTTT.

J is TRBJ1-1 and V is TRBV5-1; tentatively, D is TRBD1 (5 bases). Trimming left V 6 bases short and J 5 bases short, with 14 bases between. There are 13 residues in the CDR3. The germline CDR1 and CDR2 sequences are SGHRS and YFSETQ. The CDR3 is CASTFTGRTEAFF. CDR3 nucleotides: TGCGCCAGCACGTTTACAGGCCGAACTGAAGCTTTCTTT.

The rearrangement links TRBV28 to TRBJ2-3; maybe TRBD2 (6 bases). The CDR3 is 15 amino acids. Trimming stripped 1 base from V and 5 bases from J, with 13 bases between. Per germline, CDR1 MDHEN and CDR2 SYDVKM. CDR3 in amino acids: CASSLSAGRLDTQYF. CDR3 coding DNA: TGTGCCAGCAGTTTATCGGCAGGGAGGCTAGATACGCAGTATTTT.

The chain recombines TRBV29-1 with TRBJ1-3; tentatively, D is TRBD1 (6 bases). Germline V gene sequence: CDR1 SQVTM, CDR2 ANQGSEA. The V end lost 2 bases, the J end lost 3 bases, and 14 bases lay between the germline ends. CDR3 length equals 15 residues. In nucleotides, the CDR3 is TGCAGCGTTGAAACATCCGGGACAAGTGGAAACACCATATATTTT. This gives the protein CSVETSGTSGNTIYF.

This clone was recorded a few times. The chain links TRBV5-4 to TRBJ1-6, with 7 bases fitting TRBD1. V shed 3 bases, J shed 7 bases, and the junction held 4 bases outside the gene matches. Per germline, CDR1 SGHNT and CDR2 YYREEE (reference sequence). The CDR3 contains 14 residues. CDR3 sequence: CASSYGTANSPLHF. The DNA for the CDR3 is TGTGCCAGCAGCTACGGGACAGCCAATTCACCCCTCCACTTT.

Comment on this clone: The same CDR3 is also encoded by other DNA sequences in this sample. V and J are TRBV5-1 and TRBJ2-7; no clear D. The V gene's germline CDR1 is SGHRS and CDR2 YFSETQ. The V gene lost 1 base and the J gene lost 3 bases, with 14 bases spanning the gap. This CDR3 has 15 amino acids. CDR3 nucleotides: TGCGCCAGCAGCTTGACGTCAGGCTCCTTCTACGAGCAGTACTTC. Residues: CASSLTSGSFYEQYF.

V is TRBV5-1 and J is TRBJ2-3; D not resolved. The germline V and J ends were trimmed by 0 bases and 4 bases, with 9 bases remaining between them. Germline CDR1 reads SGHRS; CDR2 reads YFSETQ. The CDR3 covers 14 residues. The CDR3 loop reads CASSLAFGPDTQYF. Here the CDR3 DNA reads TGCGCCAGCAGCTTGGCGTTTGGGCCAGATACGCAGTATTTT.

The chain joins TRBV2 to TRBJ2-7; D may be TRBD2 (6 bases). Trimming removed 7 bases from V and 0 bases from J, with 28 bases in between. Germline lookup yields CDR1 SNHLY and CDR2 FYNNEI. This CDR3 contains 19 residues. The CDR3 sequence: CASTGTLLAILGSSYEQYF. Written as DNA, the CDR3 is TGTGCCAGCACCGGGACTCTCCTTGCTATATTGGGGAGCTCCTACGAGCAGTACTTC.

CDR3 sequence reads: CASSVSSGSYNEQFF. The CDR3 bases are TGCGCCAGCAGCGTTTCTAGCGGGAGCTACAATGAGCAGTTCTTC. The V call is TRBV5-1, the J call TRBJ2-1, with TRBD2 matching over 10 bases. The CDR3 spans 15 residues. V shed 4 bases, J shed 3 bases, and the junction held 4 bases outside the gene matches. Germline lookup yields CDR1 SGHRS and CDR2 YFSETQ.

The genes are TRBV15 and TRBJ1-5; 9 bases agree with TRBD1. J lost 4 bases, V lost 1 base, and 2 bases had no gene match. This CDR3 contains 15 residues. The germline CDR1 and CDR2 sequences are LNHNV and YYDKDF (reference sequence). CDR3 loop: CATSRVGTGNQPQHF. CDR3 in DNA: TGTGCCACCAGCAGAGTGGGGACAGGGAATCAGCCCCAGCATTTT.

The chain couples TRBV9 to TRBJ2-6, with no clear D. The length of the CDR3 is 15 residues. The V and J ends lost 4 bases and 0 bases respectively, with 8 bases between them. Germline V gives CDR1 SGDLS, CDR2 YYNGEE. CDR3 DNA: TGTGCCAGCAGCCCCCGAGTCTCTGGGGCCAACGTCCTGACTTTC. This sequence encodes CASSPRVSGANVLTF.

The chain joins TRBV6-6 to TRBJ1-1, with D possibly being TRBD1 (6 bases). The V gene lost 2 bases and the J gene lost 8 bases, with 12 bases spanning the gap. The CDR3 has 13 amino acids. Germline CDR1 is MNHNY and CDR2 is SVGAGI (reference sequence). The CDR3 here is CASSYRKQGEAFF. CDR3 DNA: TGTGCCAGCAGTTACCGGAAACAGGGCGAAGCTTTCTTT.